The 5 T cell receptor beta chains reported below all come from one sample, sequenced in a study of shared clonotypes between healthy human individuals. Only in-frame clones appear in the TCRdb table, and some are missing; sequencing was by immunoSEQ multiplex PCR. Found here are 900,000 to 1,200,000 clones, around 78% of them singletons; the top ten hold 0.5% to 0.65%. The sequenced sample was memory CD4+ T cells from PBMCs. The subset: CD45RA-negative fraction. Receptors were obtained from a man between 18 and 29 years old in good health. Some clones in this sample may be carry-over from other donors' samples.

This clone was counted once. This chain connects TRBV28 to TRBJ2-7; TRBD1 aligns across 7 bases. CDR3 size: 15 residues. Losses at the gene ends were 7 bases for V and 4 bases for J; bases not matched to a gene: 13. CDR1 and CDR2 from the germline V gene are MDHEN and SYDVKM. The CDR3 sequence is CASIPRDRPGYEQYF. CDR3 bases: TGTGCCAGCATCCCCCGGGACAGACCTGGATACGAGCAGTACTTC. Combining the CDR3 with reference TRBV28 and TRBJ2-7 gives the whole variable domain DVKVTQSSRYLVKRTGEKVFLECVQDMDHENMFWYRQDPGLGLRLIYFSYDVKMKEKGDIPEGYSVSREKKERFSLILESASTNQTSMYLCASIPRDRPGYEQYFGPGTRLTVT.

J is TRBJ2-7 and V is TRBV7-9, with TRBD1 matching over 10 bases. With V trimmed by 2 bases and J by 2 bases, 12 bases remained unmatched. Germline CDR1 SEHNR, CDR2 FQNEAQ (reference sequence). The CDR3 consists of 18 residues. DNA for the CDR3: TGTGCCAGCAGCTTAACCACCGGGACAGGGGCGATTACCTACGAGCAGTACTTC. The encoded protein is CASSLTTGTGAITYEQYF. Full variable domain (missing parts from reference TRBV7-9 and TRBJ2-7): DTGVSQNPRHKITKRGQNVTFRCDPISEHNRLYWYRQTLGQGPEFLTYFQNEAQLEKSRLLSDRFSAERPKGSFSTLEIQRTEQGDSAMYLCASSLTTGTGAITYEQYFGPGTRLTVT.

V usage is TRBV28 and J usage is TRBJ2-7; 8 bases align to TRBD2. Trimming at V came to 3 bases and at J to 5 bases, leaving 9 bases not matched to a gene. The CDR3 has 15 amino acids. Germline V CDR1 and CDR2: MDHEN, SYDVKM. The CDR3 DNA is TGTGCCAGCAGTTTCCCATTGAGCGGGAGAGACGAGCAGTACTTC. This encodes CASSFPLSGRDEQYF.

This clone was observed many times. V usage is TRBV27 and J usage is TRBJ2-4, with 12 bases fitting TRBD2. With 6 bases clipped from V and 4 bases from J, the junction kept 1 base outside the gene matches. This CDR3 spans 14 amino acids. Germline CDR1 is MNHEY and CDR2 is SMNVEV (reference sequence). The CDR3 reads CASRTSGSKNIQYF. In DNA form, the CDR3 reads TGTGCCAGCAGGACTAGCGGGAGTAAAAACATTCAGTACTTC.

The chain has TRBV19 and TRBJ2-2; D tentatively fits TRBD1 or TRBD2 (5 bases each). V was cut by 4 bases and J by 6 bases, with 15 bases left in between. The CDR3 covers 15 residues. Germline values: CDR1 LNHDA, CDR2 SQIVND (reference sequence). CDR3 sequence: CASSRGSEVAGELFF. For the CDR3, the DNA is TGTGCCAGTAGTAGGGGCTCGGAGGTCGCCGGGGAGCTGTTTTTT.